This TCR beta chain was obtained from a study of monozygotic twins with inflammatory bowel disease. Study results and limitations: Patients with IBD had less TCRbeta diversity (inverse Simpson) than their healthy co-twins.

The germline V gene has CDR1 ENHRY and CDR2 SYGVKD. The CDR3 runs 13 residues. One entry per CDR3 protein, without DNA, is what TCRdb gives after re-calling the 5' RACE reads. Here the sample table reports approximately 400,000 distinct CDR3 sequences. As to this clonotype: Its antigen is undetermined.

This clonotype originated in a human donor with ulcerative colitis or Crohn's disease, or a healthy co-twin of an affected twin (not recorded which). This sequence joins TRBV10-3 and TRBJ2-3; checking the TCRdb D call of TRBD1 is not possible without DNA. Input material: blood. The CDR3 spells CAISEGGGDTQYF.